This T cell receptor (beta chain) derives from a study of T cell changes during pregnancy in multiple sclerosis. This CDR3 spans 16 amino acids. Germline values: CDR1 SGHTA, CDR2 FQGNSA. Germline trimming cut 5 bases from V and 3 bases from J; bases unmatched to any gene: 5. Method: immunoSEQ multiplex PCR; TCRdb's copy keeps in-frame clones and lacks some. The sample has tens of thousands of clones, roughly 90% seen once. This clone has a single count. This receptor was obtained from a female donor with multiple sclerosis, enrolled in a pregnancy study. This sequence joins TRBV7-2 and TRBJ2-1; 12 nucleotides line up with TRBD2. The material was CD4+ T cells from peripheral blood mononuclear cells, obtained in the third trimester of pregnancy. CDR3 in DNA: TGTGCCAGCAGCCGCCGGACTAGCGGGATCTACAATGAGCAGTTCTTC. This sequence encodes CASSRRTSGIYNEQFF.